This T cell receptor (beta chain) was identified in a study of post-analysis software for immune sequencing data. This clonotype showed up many times. Its antigen is unidentified. Unique molecular identifiers were carried by the TCR beta cDNA libraries. Input amounts of 1 to 10 million T cells were used. These gave some 500,000 cDNA molecules, so each molecule approximated one T cell. MiXCR was run by TCRdb on the PCR reads, yielding one entry per CDR3 protein. The table lists roughly 570,000 distinct CDR3 sequences, about a third of them singletons, with approximately 6% in the top ten. Study findings and constraints: Patients with multiple sclerosis recorded significantly lower normalized Chao1 diversity than controls, the study found.

The clonotype comes from a girl between 2 and 17 years old with multiple sclerosis. The sequencing input was blood.

CDR3 coding DNA: TGTGCCAGCAGCTCCCGGCAGGGCTTCACAGATACGCAGTATTTT. It codes for CASSSRQGFTDTQYF. The V call is TRBV11-2, the J call TRBJ2-3; TRBD1 might be the D (5 bases). The CDR3 sequence is 15 residues long. Germline loops: CDR1 SGHAT, CDR2 FQNNGV. V was clipped by 4 bases and J by 2 bases, with 13 bases between them.